These 18 T cell receptor beta chains were sequenced from one sample in a study of early T cells in non-severe SARS-CoV-2 infection. Each CDR3 protein gets one entry after TCRdb re-called the 5' RACE reads with MiXCR. The table includes around 70,000 distinct CDR3 sequences, 12% detected once. The specimen sequenced was whole blood. The receptor set was obtained from an adult who was a healthcare worker with PCR-confirmed SARS-CoV-2 infection or an uninfected control (not recorded which).

This clonotype has more than one count but fewer than ten. V is TRBV3-2 and J is TRBJ1-1. TRBV3-2 is deemed a pseudogene. This CDR3 spans 15 amino acids. CDR3 in DNA: TGTGTCAGCAGCCAAGATCCCGGCCAAAACACTGAAGCTTTCTTT. This codes for CVSSQDPGQNTEAFF.

V and J are TRBV19 and TRBJ1-4; 11 bases agree with TRBD1. Germline V gene lookup returns CDR1 LNHDA and CDR2 SQIVND (reference sequence). V dropped 9 bases and J dropped 3; count of bases not matched to a gene: 9. This CDR3 contains 16 residues. The CDR3 is CASRPGQGVANEKLFF. The CDR3 coding sequence is TGTGCCAGCCGACCGGGACAGGGGGTTGCTAATGAAAAACTGTTTTTT. The entire variable domain, with the rest obtained from reference TRBV19 and TRBJ1-4, is as follows: DGGITQSPKYLFRKEGQNVTLSCEQNLNHDAMYWYRQDPGQGLRLIYYSQIVNDFQKGDIAEGYSVSREKKESFPLTVTSAQKNPTAFYLCASRPGQGVANEKLFFGSGTQLSVL.

The chain is built from TRBV27 and TRBJ2-5; perhaps D is TRBD1 or TRBD2 (5 bases each). There are 15 residues in the CDR3. Trimming shortened V by 6 bases and J by 3 bases, and 17 bases separated the two germline ends. From germline, CDR1 is MNHEY and CDR2 SMNVEV (reference sequence). In nucleotides, the CDR3 is TGTGCCAGCAGCCGCACGGGGCCCTGGGAAGAGACCCAGTACTTC. Translating gives CASSRTGPWEETQYF.

This clonotype showed up many times. The chain joins TRBV6-5 to TRBJ2-6; 10 bases agree with TRBD1. Germline lookup yields CDR1 MNHEY and CDR2 SVGAGI. CDR3 length: 20 residues. J was trimmed by 1 base and V by 5 bases; bases with no gene match: 14. CDR3 loop: CASSPLRQGASMSGANVLTF. The CDR3 DNA sequence: TGTGCCAGCAGTCCTCTCCGACAGGGGGCCTCGATGTCTGGGGCCAACGTCCTGACTTTC.

In its sample, this clonotype was seen a few times. The DNA for the CDR3 is TGTGCCAGCTCACCAAAGACCCTCCCCGAGGGCTACACCTTC. Encoded protein: CASSPKTLPEGYTF. V gene TRBV18 combines with J gene TRBJ1-2; the D is unclear. The CDR3 is 14 residues long. V was shortened by 2 bases and J by 8 bases, with 15 bases between the two germline ends. CDR1 is KGHSH, CDR2 LQKENI, per germline. The full variable domain, its missing parts supplied by reference TRBV18 and TRBJ1-2, is NAGVMQNPRHLVRRRGQEARLRCSPMKGHSHVYWYRQLPEEGLKFMVYLQKENIIDESGMPKERFSAEFPKEGPSILRIQQVVRGDSAAYFCASSPKTLPEGYTFGSGTRLTVV.

This clonotype was picked up many times. This chain links TRBV11-2 with TRBJ2-1; either TRBD1 or TRBD2 may supply D (5 bases each). CDR3 length: 12 residues. Germline CDR1 reads SGHAT; CDR2 reads FQNNGV. V shed 4 bases and J shed 12 bases, with 13 bases lying between them. CDR3 nucleotide sequence: TGTGCCAGCAGCTCCTCCCGGGGCCGGCAGTTCTTC. This gives the protein CASSSSRGRQFF.

This clonotype was observed at least ten times. The chain uses TRBV18 and TRBJ2-7; tentative D call: TRBD2 (6 bases). Per the germline V gene, CDR1 is KGHSH and CDR2 is LQKENI. Trimming pared 2 bases from V and 5 bases from J, leaving 16 bases between. The CDR3 loop spans 15 amino acids. CDR3 sequence reads: CASSPGLGGSDEQYF. The CDR3 nucleotides read TGTGCCAGCTCACCAGGCCTCGGGGGTTCAGACGAGCAGTACTTC. The whole variable domain, filled in from reference TRBV18 and TRBJ2-7, reads NAGVMQNPRHLVRRRGQEARLRCSPMKGHSHVYWYRQLPEEGLKFMVYLQKENIIDESGMPKERFSAEFPKEGPSILRIQQVVRGDSAAYFCASSPGLGGSDEQYFGPGTRLTVT.

This clonotype occurred once. This may be a read error: a much more frequent sequence differs by one nucleotide. This chain links TRBV7-9 with TRBJ2-1; 9 bases match TRBD2. CDR1 and CDR2 from the germline V gene are SEHNR and FQNEAQ (reference sequence). V shed 1 base and J 3 bases; nucleotides not matched to a gene: 1. This CDR3 comprises 15 residues. For the CDR3, the DNA is TGTGCCAGCAGCTTAGGACTAGCGGTCTACAATGAGCAGTTCTTC. Translation gives CASSLGLAVYNEQFF.

The chain has TRBV2 and TRBJ2-1; 7 positions agree with TRBD2. Trimming removed 4 bases from V and 2 bases from J; junction bases left unmatched: 11. This CDR3 spans 17 amino acids. Germline CDR1 is SNHLY and CDR2 is FYNNEI. In DNA form, the CDR3 reads TGTGCCAGCAGTGGACGAGGCGGTCTAGCGGCCTACAATGAGCAGTTCTTC. It yields the protein CASSGRGGLAAYNEQFF.

V is TRBV6-5 and J is TRBJ1-1; D gene ambiguous. CDR1 and CDR2 from the germline V gene are MNHEY and SVGAGI. V dropped 1 base and J dropped 3 bases, with 12 bases sitting between them. The CDR3 consists of 15 residues. DNA for the CDR3: TGTGCCAGCAGTTACTTCGCAGGAAAGGACACTGAAGCTTTCTTT. Translating gives CASSYFAGKDTEAFF.

CDR3 coding DNA: TGCAGTGCCCAGAGAGGGGAGAATCCCTATAATTCACCCCTCCACTTT. This translates into CSAQRGENPYNSPLHF. The chain couples TRBV20-1 to TRBJ1-6; D possibly corresponds to TRBD1 (5 bases). This CDR3 contains 16 residues. Germline V gene data show CDR1 as DFQATT and CDR2 as SNEGSKA (reference sequence). V was shortened by 6 bases and J by 2 bases, with 17 bases between the two germline ends.

This clonotype has only a few counts. The J gene is TRBJ2-3, the V gene TRBV27, with 7 bases aligning to TRBD1. Germline loops: CDR1 MNHEY, CDR2 SMNVEV (reference sequence). Trimming cost V 3 bases and J 0 bases; bases outside gene matches: 3. The CDR3 is 15 amino acids. The CDR3 sequence: CASSFKGASTDTQYF. DNA for the CDR3: TGTGCCAGCAGTTTCAAGGGGGCTAGCACAGATACGCAGTATTTT.

A word on this clonotype: This may come from a read error, since a much larger clone is one base off. The rearrangement links TRBV20-1 to TRBJ2-7; D is unresolved. Germline V gene sequence: CDR1 DFQATT, CDR2 SNEGSKA (reference sequence). The CDR3 has 11 amino acids. For the CDR3, the DNA is TGCAGCCGGATCTGGCCCTACGGGCAGTACTTC. This encodes CSRIWPYGQYF.

This clonotype was recorded at least ten times. The chain has TRBV3-1 and TRBJ1-2; D is undetermined. The CDR3 is 15 residues long. Looked up from germline, CDR1 is LGHDT and CDR2 is YNNKEL (reference sequence). Trimming removed 4 bases from V and 0 bases from J, with 12 bases in between. CDR3 sequence (DNA): TGTGCCAGCAGCCCCACTCCACAGTCTAACTATGGCTACACCTTC. It is translated as CASSPTPQSNYGYTF.

The rearrangement links TRBV29-1 to TRBJ1-1; D unclear. The CDR3 consists of 14 residues. Germline V gene data show CDR1 as SQVTM and CDR2 as ANQGSEA. The V and J ends lost 6 bases and 2 bases respectively, with 16 bases between them. The CDR3 bases are TGCAGCGTGCATGAACGGCAGGCAAACACTGAAGCTTTCTTT. Its protein is CSVHERQANTEAFF.

CDR3 DNA: TGTGCCAGCAGCGAGACCGGACAGGGGGCAGTGGAGACCCAGTACTTC. Translated, it gives CASSETGQGAVETQYF. The chain recombines TRBV7-6 with TRBJ2-5; 11 bases agree with TRBD1. The CDR3 is made up of 16 amino acids. V trimming: 5 bases; J trimming: 5 bases; junction bases outside the gene matches: 10. The V gene's germline CDR1 is SGHVS and CDR2 FNYEAQ.

This chain joins TRBV5-8 and TRBJ2-3; D may be TRBD2 (6 bases). Germline V gene lookup returns CDR1 SGHTS and CDR2 YDEGEE. Trimming took off 0 bases at V and 4 bases at J, with 9 bases between the two ends. The CDR3 sequence is 14 residues long. CDR3 sequence reads: CASSLAPGADTQYF. The CDR3, as DNA: TGTGCCAGCAGCTTGGCTCCGGGAGCAGATACGCAGTATTTT.

This clonotype was counted ten times or more. This chain links TRBV5-1 with TRBJ2-1; a weak D match, TRBD2 (5 bases). The CDR3 extends over 14 amino acids. The V and J ends lost 1 base and 8 bases respectively, with 13 bases between them. CDR1 and CDR2 from the germline V gene are SGHRS and YFSETQ. CDR3 region: CASSLLPGSDEQFF. CDR3 nucleotides: TGCGCCAGCAGCTTGCTCCCGGGGAGCGATGAGCAGTTCTTC.